These T cell receptor beta chains were read from a single sample in a study of blood T cell repertoires in COVID-19. The data were produced by immunoSEQ multiplex PCR, yet TCRdb's version contains in-frame clones alone and is incomplete. The sample lists around 200,000 clones; around 80% were seen once. Sample: peripheral blood. The receptor set was obtained from a man in his fifties or sixties with active or convalescent COVID-19. CDR3s leave out the opening cysteine and the closing phenylalanine or tryptophan. Clone size is stated in some rows and not others, as once, few, many or a class when expanded.

.,TRBV14,TRBJ2-5,ASSQDLAGLTETQY
.,TRBV14,TRBJ1-1,ASSRKWGGTEAF
.,TRBV7-2,TRBJ1-2,ASSRGTGDNYGYT
once,TRBV18,TRBJ2-5,ASSLGLAGEETQY
.,TRBV30,TRBJ2-4,AWSDGTSGSSKNIQY
.,TRBV19,TRBJ1-1,ASGGSTEAF
few,TRBV6-5,TRBJ1-5,AIAWGGNNQPQH
.,TRBV3-1/TRBV3-2,TRBJ2-1,ASSQEQRGGFSYNEQF
.,TRBV11-3,TRBJ1-3,ASSLDTAGDPSRIY
.,TRBV27,TRBJ1-5,ASSLLTGTGDNQPQH
.,TRBV6-1,TRBJ2-7,ASSQGQGAVIYEQY
.,TRBV5-4,TRBJ2-3,ASSLELAGGTDTQY
.,TRBV6-5,TRBJ1-5,ASSYLPGQPQH
.,TRBV7-9,TRBJ1-1,ASTPGGGIYEAF
once,TRBV19,TRBJ2-7,ASSITSGPNEQY
.,TRBV5-4,TRBJ1-3,ASSVGTGGGNTIY
.,TRBV2,TRBJ2-7,ASTNYLYEQY
.,TRBV5-5,TRBJ2-7,ASSLMVGQGSGEQY
.,TRBV29-1,TRBJ1-2,SVEGHRNYGYT
.,TRBV12-5,TRBJ2-3,ASGPSFGLADSTDTQY
.,TRBV7-2,TRBJ2-5,ASSRDRGEETQY
.,TRBV9,TRBJ2-2,ASSVSGAGELF
.,TRBV28,TRBJ1-3,ASRPDSIGNTIY
.,TRBV7-8,TRBJ1-4,ASSLGRNEKLF
.,TRBV5-4,TRBJ2-7,ASSLGTGQWEEQY
.,TRBV19,TRBJ2-1,ASTSGRIAGGDNEQF
.,TRBV6-6,TRBJ2-2,ASSYSVGQGTGELF
.,TRBV7-9,TRBJ1-6,ASSLYGGGNSPLH
.,TRBV19,TRBJ2-1,ASSIEGLAGYNEQF
once,TRBV30,TRBJ1-1,AWRTGTEAF
.,TRBV27,TRBJ1-2,ASSPTFDYGYT
.,TRBV10-1,TRBJ2-2,ASSLGWGRNFGELF
.,TRBV6-5,TRBJ2-7,ASSRPGQGVYEQY
.,TRBV7-9,TRBJ1-5,ASSAGTAKDQPQH
.,TRBV19,TRBJ1-5,ASRASGSSRFQPQH
.,TRBV7-8,TRBJ1-2,ASSPRDRVFYGYT